This T cell receptor (beta chain) was documented in a study of blood T cell repertoires in COVID-19. About the research overall: Some COVID-19 samples were acute and others convalescent; all came from the United States, Italy and Spain.

The V end was cut by 3 bases, the J end by 3 bases, with 11 bases between. The CDR3 loop spans 14 amino acids. Germline CDR1 and CDR2: GTSNPN and SVGIG (reference sequence). The authors' processing: From reference gene primer amplification, estimates of nucleated cell counts were derived. Measured with immunoSEQ multiplex PCR; TCRdb has only the in-frame clones, and not every one. V, J and clone size reflect that table, while D and trimming were determined from the DNA. The data show 110,000 to 150,000 clones, with around 85% seen just once and less than 3% held by the top ten. The rearrangement links TRBV30 to TRBJ2-2, with D perhaps matching TRBD2 (7 bases). The sample taken for sequencing was peripheral blood. This sequence originates from a man in his fifties or sixties with acute or convalescent COVID-19. CDR3 amino acids: CAWRGGPDTGELFF. The DNA of the CDR3 is TGTGCCTGGAGGGGGGGGCCGGACACCGGGGAGCTGTTTTTT. The entire variable domain, with the rest obtained from reference TRBV30 and TRBJ2-2, is as follows: SQTIHQWPATLVQPVGSPLSLECTVEGTSNPNLYWYRQAAGRGLQLLFYSVGIGQISSEVPQNLSASRPQDRQFILSSKKLLLSDSGFYLCAWRGGPDTGELFFGEGSRLTVL.